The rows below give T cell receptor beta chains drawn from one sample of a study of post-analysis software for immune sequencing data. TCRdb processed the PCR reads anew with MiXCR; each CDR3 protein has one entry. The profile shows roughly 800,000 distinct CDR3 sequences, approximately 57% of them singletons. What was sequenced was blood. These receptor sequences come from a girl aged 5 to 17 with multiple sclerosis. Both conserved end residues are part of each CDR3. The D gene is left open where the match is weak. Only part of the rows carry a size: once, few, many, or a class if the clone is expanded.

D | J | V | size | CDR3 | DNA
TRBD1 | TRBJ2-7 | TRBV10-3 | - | CAISFNFDRAKYEQYF | TGTGCCATCTCATTCAACTTCGACAGGGCAAAATACGAGCAGTACTTC
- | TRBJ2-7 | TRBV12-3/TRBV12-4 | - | CATADSIMYEQYF | TGTGCCACCGCAGACAGTATTATGTACGAGCAGTACTTC
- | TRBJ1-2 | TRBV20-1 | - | CSARDWQGKIHGYTF | TGCAGTGCTAGAGATTGGCAGGGAAAGATTCATGGCTACACCTTC
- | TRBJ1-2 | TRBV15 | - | CATSRQRYRQDYGYTF | TGTGCCACCAGCAGGCAAAGATACAGACAGGACTATGGCTACACCTTC
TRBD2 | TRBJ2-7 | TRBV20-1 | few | CSAKRGTSYEQYF | TGCAGTGCTAAGCGGGGGACCTCCTACGAGCAGTACTTC
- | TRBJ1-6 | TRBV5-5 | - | CASSSQRRDSPLHF | TGTGCCAGCAGCTCCCAGCGGAGGGATTCACCCCTCCACTTT
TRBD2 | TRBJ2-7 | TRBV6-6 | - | CASSPQGLAGTYEQYF | TGTGCCAGCAGTCCCCAGGGACTAGCGGGGACGTACGAGCAGTACTTC
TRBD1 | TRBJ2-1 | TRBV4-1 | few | CASSHGTGPVLNEQFF | TGCGCCAGCAGCCACGGGACAGGGCCGGTTCTCAATGAGCAGTTCTTC
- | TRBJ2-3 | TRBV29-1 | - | CSVVARSGASTDTQYF | TGCAGCGTCGTCGCGAGGAGCGGCGCTAGCACAGATACGCAGTATTTT
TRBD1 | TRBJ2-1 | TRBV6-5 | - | CASSYYHPGQGTKDEQFF | TGTGCCAGCAGTTACTACCATCCCGGACAGGGAACTAAAGATGAGCAGTTCTTC
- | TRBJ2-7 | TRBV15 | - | CATSRQGNSYEQYF | TGTGCCACCAGCAGACAGGGCAACTCCTACGAGCAGTACTTC
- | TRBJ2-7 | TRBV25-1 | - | CASSDTDGRSYEQYF | TGTGCCAGCAGTGACACGGACGGACGCTCCTACGAGCAGTACTTC
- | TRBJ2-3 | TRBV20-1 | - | CSARGYGGTDTQYF | TGCAGTGCTAGGGGGTATGGCGGCACAGATACGCAGTATTTT
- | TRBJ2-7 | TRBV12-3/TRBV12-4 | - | CASSGVLYEQYF | TGTGCCAGCAGTGGAGTACTCTACGAGCAGTACTTC
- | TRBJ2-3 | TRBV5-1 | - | CASSNWGTDTQYF | TGCGCCAGCAGCAATTGGGGGACAGATACGCAGTATTTT
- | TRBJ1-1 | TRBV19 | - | CASSTLPGARTEAFF | TGTGCCAGTAGTACTCTCCCGGGGGCGCGGACTGAAGCTTTCTTT
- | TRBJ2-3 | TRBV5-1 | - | CASSSGQINIDTQYF | TGCGCCAGCAGCTCGGGACAAATCAACATAGATACGCAGTATTTT
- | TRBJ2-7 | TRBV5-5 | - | CASRIGLRVDSYEQYF | TGTGCCAGCAGAATAGGCCTGAGAGTGGACTCCTACGAGCAGTACTTC
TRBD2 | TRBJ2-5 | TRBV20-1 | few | CSARGSSGAAWEQYF | TGCAGTGCTAGAGGGAGTAGCGGGGCCGCTTGGGAGCAGTACTTC
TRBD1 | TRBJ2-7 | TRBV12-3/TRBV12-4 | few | CASSRDTVAGGQYF | TGTGCCAGCAGTAGGGACACGGTGGCAGGGGGGCAGTACTTC
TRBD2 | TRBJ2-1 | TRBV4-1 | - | CASSQASGRSYNEQFF | TGCGCCAGCAGCCAAGCGAGCGGGAGGTCCTACAATGAGCAGTTCTTC
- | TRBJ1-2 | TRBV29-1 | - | CSVSPRGTASNYGYTF | TGCAGCGTTTCCCCCCGCGGGACGGCTTCTAACTATGGCTACACCTTC
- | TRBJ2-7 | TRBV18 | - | CASSPRDPAYEQYF | TGTGCCAGCTCACCACGGGACCCAGCCTACGAGCAGTACTTC
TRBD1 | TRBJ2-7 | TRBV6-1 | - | CASSESGQGAFYEQYF | TGTGCCAGCAGTGAATCGGGACAGGGTGCCTTCTACGAGCAGTACTTC
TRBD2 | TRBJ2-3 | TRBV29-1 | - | CSVIGTSGREDTQYF | TGCAGCGTTATCGGGACTAGCGGGAGGGAAGATACGCAGTATTTT
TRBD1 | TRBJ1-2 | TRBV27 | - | CASSLQDRGYGYTF | TGTGCCAGCAGTTTACAGGACAGGGGCTATGGCTACACCTTC
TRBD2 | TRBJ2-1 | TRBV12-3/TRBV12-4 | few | CASSNPGLALYEQFF | TGTGCCAGCAGTAACCCGGGACTAGCGTTATATGAGCAGTTCTTC
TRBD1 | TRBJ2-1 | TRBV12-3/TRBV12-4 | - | CASSSGQGANNEQFF | TGTGCCAGCAGTTCGGGACAGGGGGCTAACAATGAGCAGTTCTTC
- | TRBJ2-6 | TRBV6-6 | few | CASILSSGANVLTF | TGTGCCAGCATACTCTCTTCTGGGGCCAACGTCCTGACTTTC
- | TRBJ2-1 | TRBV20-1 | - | CSARVTNYNEQFF | TGCAGTGCTAGAGTTACTAACTACAATGAGCAGTTCTTC
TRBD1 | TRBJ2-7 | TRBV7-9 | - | CASSSGTGSYEHYF | TGTGCCAGCAGCTCCGGGACAGGTTCCTACGAGCACTACTTC
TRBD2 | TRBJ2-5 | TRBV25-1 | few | CASSEFPVGLAGETQYF | TGTGCCAGCAGTGAATTCCCCGTCGGTCTAGCGGGAGAGACCCAGTACTTC
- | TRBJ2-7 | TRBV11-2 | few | CASSSADTYEQYF | TGTGCCAGCAGCTCCGCCGATACCTACGAGCAGTACTTC
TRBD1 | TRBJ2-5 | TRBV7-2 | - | CASSLASTGQETQYF | TGTGCCAGCAGCTTAGCTTCGACAGGGCAGGAGACCCAGTACTTC
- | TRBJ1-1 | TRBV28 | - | CASSSTGTGWGTEAFF | TGTGCCAGCAGTTCAACGGGGACCGGGTGGGGCACTGAAGCTTTCTTT
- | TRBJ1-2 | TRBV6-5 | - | CASSYSGPDYGYTF | TGTGCCAGCAGTTACTCAGGTCCGGACTATGGCTACACCTTC
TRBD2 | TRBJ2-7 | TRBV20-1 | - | CNARGGLADNPYEQYF | TGCAATGCTAGGGGGGGACTAGCGGACAACCCCTACGAGCAGTACTTC
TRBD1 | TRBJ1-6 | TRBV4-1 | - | CASSQAPGQGNSPLHF | TGCGCCAGCAGCCAAGCCCCGGGACAGGGGAATTCACCCCTCCACTTT
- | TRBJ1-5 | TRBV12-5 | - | CASGLVGPDGQPQHF | TGTGCTAGTGGTTTGGTAGGCCCGGACGGTCAGCCCCAGCATTTT
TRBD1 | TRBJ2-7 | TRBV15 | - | CATSRERDRAYEQYF | TGTGCCACCAGCAGAGAAAGGGACAGGGCGTACGAGCAGTACTTC
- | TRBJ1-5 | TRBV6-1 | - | CASTHGPNQPQHF | TGTGCCAGCACCCACGGACCTAATCAGCCCCAGCATTTT
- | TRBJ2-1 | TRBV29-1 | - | CSVRGRGSYNEQFF | TGCAGCGTCCGGGGGAGAGGCTCCTACAATGAGCAGTTCTTC
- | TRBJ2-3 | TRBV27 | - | CASSHLGPSTDTQYF | TGTGCCAGCAGCCATCTCGGGCCAAGCACAGATACGCAGTATTTT
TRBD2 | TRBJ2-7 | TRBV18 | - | CASSPSAGARGEQYF | TGTGCCAGCTCACCCTCTGCGGGAGCACGGGGCGAGCAGTACTTC
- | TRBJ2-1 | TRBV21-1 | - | CASDRVRVYNEQFF | TGTGCCAGCGACAGGGTGCGGGTTTACAATGAGCAGTTCTTC
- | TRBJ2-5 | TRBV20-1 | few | CSASRASQETQYF | TGCAGTGCTTCACGGGCAAGTCAAGAGACCCAGTACTTC
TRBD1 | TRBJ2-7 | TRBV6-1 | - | CAIRRTGAGYEQYF | TGTGCCATCCGACGGACAGGGGCGGGCTACGAGCAGTACTTC
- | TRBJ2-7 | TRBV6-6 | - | CASSYSNGLGYF | TGTGCCAGCAGTTACTCGAACGGGTTGGGGTACTTC
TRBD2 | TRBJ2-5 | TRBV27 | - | CASSPTGLVGFTQYF | TGTGCCAGCAGTCCCACGGGACTAGTGGGATTTACCCAGTACTTC
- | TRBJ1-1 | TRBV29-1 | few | CSVVRGLNTEAFF | TGCAGCGTTGTTCGGGGATTGAACACTGAAGCTTTCTTT
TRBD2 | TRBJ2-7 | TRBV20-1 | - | CSARGRLAGTYEQYF | TGCAGTGCTAGAGGGCGACTAGCGGGTACCTACGAGCAGTACTTC
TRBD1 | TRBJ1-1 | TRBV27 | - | CASSPRTGGRDTEAFF | TGTGCCAGCAGTCCCAGGACAGGGGGCCGGGACACTGAAGCTTTCTTT
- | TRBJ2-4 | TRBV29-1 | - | CSVEDTGSPSRGKNIQYF | TGCAGCGTTGAAGATACCGGGTCTCCCTCAAGGGGCAAAAACATTCAGTACTTC
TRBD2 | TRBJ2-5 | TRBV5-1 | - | CASRPGTSGETQYF | TGCGCCAGCAGGCCAGGGACTAGCGGGGAGACCCAGTACTTC
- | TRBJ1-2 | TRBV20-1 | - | CSARDPLLGGYTF | TGCAGTGCTAGAGATCCCCTCCTGGGTGGCTACACCTTC
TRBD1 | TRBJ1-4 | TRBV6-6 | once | CASSRDRGEWEKLFF | TGTGCCAGCAGCCGGGACAGGGGAGAATGGGAAAAACTGTTTTTT
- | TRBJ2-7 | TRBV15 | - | CATSRVRRDSSLEQYF | TGTGCCACCAGCAGGGTTAGACGGGACTCCTCCCTCGAGCAGTACTTC
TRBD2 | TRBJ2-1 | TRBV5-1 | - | CASGFSGRASYNEQFF | TGCGCCAGCGGTTTCAGCGGGAGGGCTTCATATAATGAGCAGTTCTTC
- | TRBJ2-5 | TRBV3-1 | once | CASSQGSGAVRETQYF | TGTGCCAGCAGCCAAGGATCCGGGGCCGTAAGGGAGACCCAGTACTTC